Following are 21 T cell receptor beta chains from one sample sequenced in a study of CD8 T cells in ankylosing spondylitis. Study findings and constraints: Ankylosing spondylitis blood seemed to carry a telltale TCR beta motif made of several highly homologous variants.

TCRdb re-called the 5' RACE reads with MiXCR, one entry per CDR3 protein. The table has about 330,000 distinct CDR3 sequences, roughly 8% seen once. Which antigens these TCRs recognize remains unknown. Sample: blood, either unsorted or a sorted T cell fraction (not recorded which). All receptors derive from a male donor with ankylosing spondylitis.

This clonotype was recorded many times. The J gene is TRBJ1-5, the V gene TRBV29-1; D might be TRBD1 (5 bases). Germline loops: CDR1 SQVTM, CDR2 ANQGSEA. V lost 6 bases and J lost 6, with 12 bases in between. The CDR3 spans 12 residues. The CDR3 DNA reads TGCAGCGTGGGGACCCTGGGTCAGCCCCAGCATTTT. Its translation is CSVGTLGQPQHF.

This chain connects TRBV15 to TRBJ2-5; TRBD1 aligns across 8 bases. Unmatched junction bases numbered 11, after V lost 3 bases and J lost 2 bases. CDR1 and CDR2 (germline): LNHNV, YYDKDF (reference sequence). The CDR3 totals 17 residues. The CDR3 DNA reads as TGTGCCACCAGCAGCGGACAGGGAGGCTGGGGTCAAGAGACCCAGTACTTC. Amino acids: CATSSGQGGWGQETQYF.

This chain links TRBV7-9 with TRBJ2-2; D not resolved. Trimming pared 7 bases from V and 6 bases from J, leaving 9 bases between. Germline lookup yields CDR1 SEHNR and CDR2 FQNEAQ (reference sequence). The CDR3 has 12 amino acids. The CDR3 loop reads CASTRTPGELFF. Here the CDR3 DNA reads TGTGCCAGCACACGGACCCCCGGGGAGCTGTTTTTT.

The CDR3 DNA is TGTGCCAGCAGCCAACTGGGACGTAGCTCCTACAATGAGCAGTTCTTC. Its translation: CASSQLGRSSYNEQFF. V gene TRBV14 combines with J gene TRBJ2-1; the D call may be TRBD1 or TRBD2 (5 bases each). Germline CDR1 and CDR2: SGHDN and FVKESK. This CDR3 is built from 16 residues. Trimming pared 2 bases from V and 0 bases from J, leaving 11 bases between.

V gene TRBV5-5 combines with J gene TRBJ1-4; D not certain. The CDR3 runs 14 residues. V lost 4 bases to trimming and J lost 3 bases, with 10 bases between them. The germline gives CDR1 SGHKS, CDR2 YYEKEE (reference sequence). The CDR3 sequence is CASSPPSPNEKLFF. The CDR3 DNA follows: TGTGCCAGCAGCCCGCCGAGCCCTAATGAAAAACTGTTTTTT.

The gene calls are TRBV24-1 and TRBJ2-5; D possibly corresponds to TRBD2 (6 bases). Trimming took off 7 bases at V and 4 bases at J, with 12 bases between the two ends. CDR1 KGHDR and CDR2 SFDVKD come from the germline V gene. The CDR3 contains 13 residues. The CDR3 nucleotides read TGTGCCACCAGGGCGGGAAGTGGAGAGACCCAGTACTTC. The encoded protein is CATRAGSGETQYF.

This chain links TRBV6-1 with TRBJ2-7, with 11 nucleotides matching TRBD1. Germline assignment: CDR1 MNHNS and CDR2 SASEGT. V shed 6 bases and J 3 bases; nucleotides not matched to a gene: 4. The CDR3 runs to 14 residues. The CDR3 nucleotides are TGTGCCAGCAGGCCGGGACAGGGGGTCTACGAGCAGTACTTC. Translating it yields CASRPGQGVYEQYF.

The CDR3 bases are TGTGCCAGCAGCTCCCTACCCGACGCTTACAATGAGCAGTTCTTC. This codes for CASSSLPDAYNEQFF. The rearrangement links TRBV7-3 to TRBJ2-1; no clear D gene. Between the trimmed V and J ends, which lost 4 bases and 4 bases, there was a span of 14 bases. The CDR3 runs 15 residues. Per the germline V gene, CDR1 is SGHTA and CDR2 is FQGTGA.

Here the CDR3 DNA reads TGTGCCAGCACTTGGGTCCCAGATACGCAGTATTTT. This sequence encodes CASTWVPDTQYF. This chain uses TRBV2 with TRBJ2-3; D ambiguous. The CDR3 loop spans 12 amino acids. Per the germline V gene, CDR1 is SNHLY and CDR2 is FYNNEI. Trimming removed 7 bases at V and 4 bases at J, with 9 bases between.

The chain combines TRBV4-3 with TRBJ2-1; D unresolved. This CDR3 is built from 13 residues. The germline V gene encodes CDR1 LGHNA and CDR2 YSLEER. Trimming took off 1 base at V and 9 bases at J, with 10 bases between the two ends. The CDR3 bases are TGCGCCAGCAGCCAAGTGATCGAGCGTGAGCAGTTCTTC. It specifies CASSQVIEREQFF.

This clonotype turned up a few times. The V gene is TRBV27, the J gene TRBJ2-1, with 7 bases matching TRBD1. The CDR3 is 16 amino acids. V was pared by 4 bases and J by 4 bases, with 10 bases of the junction left unmatched. From germline, CDR1 is MNHEY and CDR2 SMNVEV (reference sequence). CDR3: CASSSWTGQGYNEQFF. In DNA form, the CDR3 reads TGTGCCAGCAGTTCTTGGACAGGTCAAGGGTACAATGAGCAGTTCTTC.

The V and J genes are TRBV28 and TRBJ2-1, with 7 bases identical to TRBD2. This CDR3 is 13 amino acids long. Trimming at V came to 7 bases and at J to 14 bases, leaving 14 bases not matched to a gene. CDR1 MDHEN and CDR2 SYDVKM come from the germline V gene. The CDR3 region is CASMARTPRGEFF. For the CDR3, the DNA is TGTGCCAGCATGGCCAGGACGCCCCGGGGGGAGTTCTTC.

Details on this clonotype: A much larger clone differs from this one at a single base, so this may be a read error. This chain links TRBV3-1 with TRBJ2-7, with no clear D. V lost 10 bases and J lost 5, with 30 bases in between. The CDR3 length is 17 residues. Germline V gene data show CDR1 as LGHDT and CDR2 as YNNKEL (reference sequence). As DNA, the CDR3 is TGTGCCATCAGTTTATTCGGATCGGCACGGACCCCCCACGAGCAGTACTTC. Encoded protein: CAISLFGSARTPHEQYF.

The sample holds many counts of this clonotype. In DNA, the CDR3 is TGTGCCAGCGGGACTAACCGAGGCGAGCAGTACTTC. Encoded protein: CASGTNRGEQYF. The chain links TRBV9 to TRBJ2-7, with 7 bases identical to TRBD2. The germline gives CDR1 SGDLS, CDR2 YYNGEE. The CDR3 is 12 amino acids. J gave up 6 bases and V 7 bases, and 7 bases lay outside the gene matches.

This clonotype was observed many times. This chain joins TRBV7-3 and TRBJ1-2; TRBD1 matches 8 bases. The trim removed 1 base at V and 7 bases at J, leaving 8 bases unmatched. Looked up from germline, CDR1 is SGHTA and CDR2 is FQGTGA. The CDR3 sequence is 15 residues long. The chain's CDR3 is CASSLNGQGVGGYTF. CDR3 nucleotide sequence: TGTGCCAGCAGCTTAAATGGACAGGGTGTGGGTGGCTACACCTTC.

This clonotype was picked up many times. This sequence joins TRBV12-3 or TRBV12-4 and TRBJ1-2, with a weak D call TRBD1 (6 bases). The CDR3 totals 14 residues. Trimming took off 5 bases at V and 2 bases at J, with 12 bases between the two ends. The CDR3 bases are TGTGCCAGCAGTACCCGACAGGAGAACTATGGCTACACCTTC. It codes for CASSTRQENYGYTF.

This clonotype showed up just a few times. The genes are TRBV20-1 and TRBJ2-5; TRBD2 agrees at 8 bases. J gave up 2 bases and V 0 bases, and 8 bases lay outside the gene matches. The CDR3 is made up of 16 amino acids. Germline V gene sequence: CDR1 DFQATT, CDR2 SNEGSKA (reference sequence). DNA of the CDR3: TGCAGTGCTAGAGATCGGCAGCGGGAGTGGCAAGAGACCCAGTACTTC. Amino acid sequence: CSARDRQREWQETQYF.

The sample holds a few counts of this clonotype. The chain links TRBV7-2 to TRBJ2-2; 9 bases are a match to TRBD1. Per the germline V gene, CDR1 is SGHTA and CDR2 is FQGNSA. The CDR3 has 15 residues. Losses at the gene ends were 7 bases for V and 2 bases for J; bases not matched to a gene: 5. The CDR3, as DNA: TGTGCCAGCAACCTACAGGGGGCCAACACCGGGGAGCTGTTTTTT. Translated, it gives CASNLQGANTGELFF.

CDR3 sequence (DNA): TGTGCCAGCAGCCACGGACAGGGAGGTTTTGCTGGGGCCAACGTCCTGACTTTC. Its translation is CASSHGQGGFAGANVLTF. The rearrangement links TRBV6-1 to TRBJ2-6; 8 bases line up with TRBD1. Germline V gives CDR1 MNHNS, CDR2 SASEGT. Losses at the gene ends were 6 bases for V and 2 bases for J; bases not matched to a gene: 12. The CDR3 consists of 18 residues.

This chain connects TRBV6-2 or TRBV6-3 to TRBJ2-1; D possibly corresponds to TRBD2 (6 bases). The germline V gene encodes CDR1 MNHEY and CDR2 SVGEGT. Trimming removed 0 bases at V and 10 bases at J, with 10 bases between. This CDR3 contains 13 residues. The DNA for the CDR3 is TGTGCCAGCAGTTACTCGAGCCGGGGGGAGCAGTTCTTC. This gives the protein CASSYSSRGEQFF.

This clonotype was picked up many times. The chain recombines TRBV2 with TRBJ2-2, with TRBD1 matching 9 bases. Per the germline V gene, CDR1 is SNHLY and CDR2 is FYNNEI. The CDR3 contains 17 residues. Trimming cost V 2 bases and J 6 bases; bases outside gene matches: 10. CDR3: CASSETRTGAGAGELFF. Here the CDR3 DNA reads TGTGCCAGCAGTGAAACGAGGACAGGGGCGGGGGCCGGGGAGCTGTTTTTT.